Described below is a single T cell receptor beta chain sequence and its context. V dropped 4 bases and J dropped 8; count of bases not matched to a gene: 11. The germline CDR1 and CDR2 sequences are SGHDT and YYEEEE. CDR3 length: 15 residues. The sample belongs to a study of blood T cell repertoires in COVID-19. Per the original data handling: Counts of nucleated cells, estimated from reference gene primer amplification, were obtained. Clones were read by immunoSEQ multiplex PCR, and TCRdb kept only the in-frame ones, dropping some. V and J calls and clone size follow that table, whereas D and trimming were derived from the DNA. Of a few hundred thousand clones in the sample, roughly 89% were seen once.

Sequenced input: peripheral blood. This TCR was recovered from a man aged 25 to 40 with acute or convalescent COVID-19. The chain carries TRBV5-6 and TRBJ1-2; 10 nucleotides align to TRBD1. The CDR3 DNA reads TGTGCCAGCAGCCAATTGACAGGGGGCAATCTCGGCTACACCTTC. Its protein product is CASSQLTGGNLGYTF.